The 28 T cell receptor beta chains below come from one sample, sequenced in a study of PD-1 blockade in classical Hodgkin lymphoma. This table comes from immunoSEQ multiplex PCR, and its TCRdb copy is limited to in-frame clones, with some not included. The data contain around 40,000 clones, less than 80% of them seen just once; the ten biggest clones take up approximately 11%. In every patient, relapse followed autologous stem cell transplantation, while exposure to brentuximab vedotin differed. The sample was peripheral blood mononuclear cells (PBMCs), taken at baseline. These TCRs come from a human donor with classical Hodgkin lymphoma.

The chain uses TRBV5-4 and TRBJ2-7; weak D call: TRBD2 (6 bases). CDR1 is SGHNT and CDR2 is YYREEE in the germline V gene (reference sequence). This CDR3 contains 14 residues. V was pared by 0 bases and J by 1 base, with 8 bases between. CDR3 amino acids: CASSLDSGSYEQYF. CDR3 in DNA: TGTGCCAGCAGCTTGGATAGCGGTTCCTACGAGCAGTACTTC.

V and J are TRBV5-1 and TRBJ1-2; D may be TRBD1 (5 bases). V dropped 4 bases and J dropped 8 bases, with 24 bases sitting between them. The CDR3 is made up of 16 amino acids. The V gene's germline CDR1 is SGHRS and CDR2 YFSETQ. CDR3 sequence reads: CASSPDPSGGARGYTF. The CDR3 region has the DNA TGCGCCAGCAGCCCAGACCCAAGTGGGGGTGCGAGAGGCTACACCTTC.

The chain couples TRBV28 to TRBJ1-4; D remains ambiguous. V lost 7 bases and J lost 6, with 12 bases in between. The CDR3 consists of 13 residues. CDR1 and CDR2 from the germline V gene are MDHEN and SYDVKM. The CDR3, as DNA: TGTGCCAGCAACCGACCTCCGGATGAAAAACTGTTTTTT. Protein sequence: CASNRPPDEKLFF.

The V and J genes are TRBV6-1 and TRBJ2-7, with 11 nucleotides matching TRBD2. CDR3 length: 19 amino acids. J was trimmed by 0 bases and V by 0 bases; bases with no gene match: 10. CDR1 is MNHNS, CDR2 SASEGT, per germline. The CDR3 nucleotides read TGTGCCAGCAGTGAAGCGCCCCCTTTAGCGGGAGGGCCCTCCTACGAGCAGTACTTC. This sequence encodes CASSEAPPLAGGPSYEQYF.

The chain is built from TRBV6-5 and TRBJ2-7, with TRBD2 as a possible D gene (5 bases). V lost 9 bases to trimming and J lost 3 bases, with 15 bases between them. There are 13 residues in the CDR3. Germline CDR1 MNHEY, CDR2 SVGAGI. This CDR3 is CASSNAGNYEQYF. The CDR3, as DNA: TGTGCCAGTTCCAACGCGGGCAACTACGAGCAGTACTTC.

The chain employs TRBV21-1 and TRBJ2-1. TRBV21-1 is listed as a pseudogene. The CDR3 spans 14 residues. This CDR3 is CASSKWDPDNEQFF. CDR3 in DNA: TGTGCCAGCAGCAAATGGGACCCTGACAATGAGCAGTTCTTC.

This chain links TRBV7-9 with TRBJ2-1; TRBD1 aligns across 7 bases. CDR1 is SEHNR and CDR2 is FQNEAQ in the germline V gene (reference sequence). V lost 7 bases, J lost 4 bases, and 13 bases stayed unmatched. This CDR3 is 16 amino acids long. For the CDR3, the DNA is TGTGCCAGCAACAGGGGCACCTTGACTGGGTACAATGAGCAGTTCTTC. Its protein is CASNRGTLTGYNEQFF.

This clone was recorded only once. The chain is built from TRBV7-6 and TRBJ1-1; 8 bases are a match to TRBD1. With 4 bases clipped from V and 6 bases from J, the junction kept 7 bases outside the gene matches. The germline V gene has CDR1 SGHVS and CDR2 FNYEAQ. The CDR3 is made up of 14 amino acids. The CDR3, as DNA: TGTGCCAGCAGCTCCCTGGACAGGGTTTCTGAAGCTTTCTTT. Encoded protein: CASSSLDRVSEAFF.

The gene calls are TRBV19 and TRBJ1-2; D is uncertain. Trimming cost V 8 bases and J 4 bases, with 17 bases left between them. The germline CDR1 and CDR2 sequences are LNHDA and SQIVND (reference sequence). The CDR3 sequence is 14 residues long. The CDR3 nucleotides are TGTGCCAGTCGCCTGACTGCCAGGATCTATGGCTACACCTTC. This translates into CASRLTARIYGYTF.

The chain employs TRBV2 and TRBJ2-1; D not certain. Trimming left V 8 bases short and J 8 bases short, with 16 bases between. There are 13 residues in the CDR3. Germline-derived CDR1 and CDR2 are SNHLY and FYNNEI. CDR3 in DNA: TGTGCCAGCGGTTGGTTGGCTTCGGATGAGCAGTTCTTC. Protein sequence: CASGWLASDEQFF.

J is TRBJ2-2 and V is TRBV2; 13 nucleotides align to TRBD2. Trimming took 5 bases from V and 9 from J; bases not matched to a gene: 3. Germline V gives CDR1 SNHLY, CDR2 FYNNEI. The CDR3 has 14 residues. This CDR3 reads CASSRTSGSWELFF. In DNA form, the CDR3 reads TGTGCCAGCAGTAGGACTAGCGGGAGTTGGGAGCTGTTTTTT.

V and J are TRBV6-5 and TRBJ2-3; D gene uncertain. V was trimmed by 2 bases and J by 5 bases, leaving 5 bases between them. There are 12 residues in the CDR3. Germline V lookup: CDR1 MNHEY, CDR2 SVGAGI. The CDR3 here is CASSYMGDTQYF. The CDR3 region has the DNA TGTGCCAGCAGTTACATGGGAGATACGCAGTATTTT.

V gene TRBV5-1 combines with J gene TRBJ2-3; TRBD2 agrees at 7 bases. CDR1 is SGHRS and CDR2 is YFSETQ in the germline V gene. The V gene end was trimmed by 0 bases and the J gene end by 0 bases; junction bases not matched to a gene: 4. This CDR3 contains 16 residues. The CDR3 region has the DNA TGCGCCAGCAGCTTGGTTCTAGCGGCTAGCACAGATACGCAGTATTTT. Amino acid sequence: CASSLVLAASTDTQYF.

The V gene is TRBV29-1, the J gene TRBJ2-1, with a weak D call TRBD2 (6 bases). From germline, CDR1 is SQVTM and CDR2 ANQGSEA. V lost 7 bases, J lost 2 bases, and 15 bases lay in between. CDR3 size: 14 residues. Here the CDR3 DNA reads TGCAGCGGTCTGGTCGGGAGCCCCTACAATGAGCAGTTCTTC. Residues: CSGLVGSPYNEQFF.

The CDR3 region has the DNA TGTGCCAGCTCCCCCTGGGTGCAGGGGCGACAGCCCCAGCATTTT. Translated: CASSPWVQGRQPQHF. J is TRBJ1-5 and V is TRBV18; TRBD1 is a possible D gene (6 bases). The V gene lost 6 bases and the J gene lost 7 bases, with 19 bases spanning the gap. The CDR3 covers 15 residues. Germline V gene lookup returns CDR1 KGHSH and CDR2 LQKENI.

This sequence joins TRBV10-3 and TRBJ1-5, with no clear D. The CDR3 consists of 15 residues. Germline assignment: CDR1 ENHRY and CDR2 SYGVKD. Trimming took off 4 bases at V and 1 base at J, with 11 bases between the two ends. CDR3 loop: CAISGKGQSNQPQHF. CDR3 bases: TGTGCCATCAGTGGTAAGGGTCAGAGCAATCAGCCCCAGCATTTT.

As for this clone: This may be a read error: a much more frequent sequence differs by one nucleotide. V and J are TRBV7-9 and TRBJ2-5; D is perhaps TRBD2 (5 bases). The V gene's germline CDR1 is SEHNR and CDR2 FQNEAQ (reference sequence). Trimming took 0 bases from V and 9 from J, leaving 11 bases between them. The CDR3 has 13 amino acids. The DNA of the CDR3 is TGTGCCAGCAGCTTAGCAACAATGGAGGCCCAGTACTTC. Translating it yields CASSLATMEAQYF.

The genes are TRBV4-1 and TRBJ1-2; TRBD1 matches 10 bases. Germline V CDR1 and CDR2: MGHRA, YSYEKL. This CDR3 region has 17 residues. The V and J ends lost 4 bases and 7 bases, in that order; junction bases with no gene match: 15. The CDR3 region has the DNA TGCGCCAGCAGCCGCCTAGGGGGGACAGGGGCATCCGGTGGCTACACCTTC. Translating gives CASSRLGGTGASGGYTF.

V usage is TRBV23-1 and J usage is TRBJ2-1, with a weak D call TRBD1 (6 bases). TRBV23-1 falls under the ORF class, with uncertain function. This CDR3 is 16 amino acids long. V lost 4 bases, J lost 9 bases, and 22 bases lay in between. Here the CDR3 DNA reads TGCGCCAGCAGTCCCCAGGCAGGGGATTGTGCGGGTGAGCAGTTCTTC. It translates to CASSPQAGDCAGEQFF.

The chain is built from TRBV11-3 and TRBJ2-1, with D unclear. CDR1 is SGHNT, CDR2 YENEEA, per germline. The CDR3 spans 14 residues. Trimming shortened V by 4 bases and J by 6 bases, and 13 bases separated the two germline ends. Here the CDR3 reads CASSSPTLTNEQFF. Written as DNA, the CDR3 is TGTGCCAGCAGCTCCCCGACTCTCACCAATGAGCAGTTCTTC.

This sequence joins TRBV25-1 and TRBJ2-5; 12 nucleotides agree with TRBD2. The germline gives CDR1 MGHDK, CDR2 SYGVNS. The trim removed 8 bases at V and 5 bases at J, leaving 6 bases unmatched. There are 14 residues in the CDR3. The CDR3 DNA reads TGTGCCAGCGGGCTAGCGGGAGGGAGGGAGACCCAGTACTTC. Translation: CASGLAGGRETQYF.

The chain combines TRBV1 with TRBJ2-1; no check of the table's D call, TRBD2, against the DNA was made. TRBV1 is classified as a pseudogene. The CDR3 extends over 19 amino acids. The CDR3, as DNA: TGCACCAGCAGCCAAGGTCGGGGACTAGCGGAAATACCGTACAATGAGCAGTTCTTC. Translated, it gives CTSSQGRGLAEIPYNEQFF.

The chain uses TRBV7-8 and TRBJ2-1; 14 nucleotides match TRBD2. The CDR3 contains 17 residues. Trimming removed 1 base from V and 1 base from J; junction bases left unmatched: 0. Germline values: CDR1 SGHVS, CDR2 FQNEAQ. The CDR3 nucleotides read TGTGCCAGCAGCTTAGGGACTAGCGGGAGGTCCTACAATGAGCAGTTCTTC. It is translated as CASSLGTSGRSYNEQFF.

This chain connects TRBV19 to TRBJ2-7; TRBD1 matches at 7 bases. Germline V gene sequence: CDR1 LNHDA, CDR2 SQIVND (reference sequence). Trimming took 5 bases from V and 4 from J; bases not matched to a gene: 11. The CDR3 consists of 15 residues. CDR3 nucleotides: TGTGCCAGTAGTGAATCGGTCAGGGGGAAGTACGAGCAGTACTTC. Residues: CASSESVRGKYEQYF.

V gene TRBV4-1 combines with J gene TRBJ1-2; a possible D gene is TRBD1 (6 bases). V lost 1 base and J lost 5, with 8 bases in between. The CDR3 extends over 13 amino acids. In germline, CDR1 is MGHRA, CDR2 YSYEKL. CDR3 loop: CASSQVQGYGYTF. In DNA, the CDR3 is TGCGCCAGCAGCCAAGTACAGGGTTATGGCTACACCTTC.

The genes are TRBV7-2 and TRBJ2-1, with D unclear. CDR1 and CDR2 from the germline V gene are SGHTA and FQGNSA. This CDR3 contains 16 residues. Trimming removed 4 bases from V and 0 bases from J, with 13 bases in between. The CDR3 DNA follows: TGTGCCAGCAGCTCGAATGGGGTCTTCTCCTACAATGAGCAGTTCTTC. It is translated as CASSSNGVFSYNEQFF. The full variable domain, in which reference TRBV7-2 and TRBJ2-1 provide the parts outside the CDR3, is GAGVSQSPSNKVTEKGKDVELRCDPISGHTALYWYRQSLGQGLEFLIYFQGNSAPDKSGLPSDRFSAERTGGSVSTLTIQRTQQEDSAVYLCASSSNGVFSYNEQFFGPGTRLTVL.

This clone was picked up one time. The V gene is TRBV11-2, the J gene TRBJ2-2, with TRBD2 as a possible D gene (6 bases). The germline V gene encodes CDR1 SGHAT and CDR2 FQNNGV. V lost 4 bases and J 2 bases, leaving 14 bases between the germline ends. CDR3 length: 16 residues. The chain's CDR3 is CASSSWGEVNTGELFF. DNA of the CDR3: TGTGCCAGCAGCTCCTGGGGGGAGGTAAACACCGGGGAGCTGTTTTTT.

The rearrangement joins TRBV15 to TRBJ2-7, with unresolved D. Germline CDR1 and CDR2: LNHNV and YYDKDF (reference sequence). This CDR3 has 12 amino acids. V gave up 3 bases and J gave up 6 bases, with 9 bases separating them. The CDR3 sequence is CATSSDLGEQYF. CDR3 in DNA: TGTGCCACCAGCAGTGACTTGGGCGAGCAGTACTTC.